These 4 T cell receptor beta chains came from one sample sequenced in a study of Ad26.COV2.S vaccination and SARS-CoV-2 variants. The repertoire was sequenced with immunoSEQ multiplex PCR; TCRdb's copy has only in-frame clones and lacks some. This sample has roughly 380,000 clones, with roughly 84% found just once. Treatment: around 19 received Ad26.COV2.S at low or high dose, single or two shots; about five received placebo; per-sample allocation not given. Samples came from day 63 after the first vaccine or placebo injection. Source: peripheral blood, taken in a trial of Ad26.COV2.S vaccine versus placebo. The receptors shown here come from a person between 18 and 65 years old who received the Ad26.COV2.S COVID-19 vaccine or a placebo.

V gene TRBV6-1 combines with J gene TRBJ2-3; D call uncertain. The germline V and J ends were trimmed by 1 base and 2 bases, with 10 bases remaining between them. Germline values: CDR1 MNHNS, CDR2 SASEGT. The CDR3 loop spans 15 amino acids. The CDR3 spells CASSEEVGFTDTQYF. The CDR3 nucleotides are TGTGCCAGCAGTGAAGAGGTGGGATTCACAGATACGCAGTATTTT.

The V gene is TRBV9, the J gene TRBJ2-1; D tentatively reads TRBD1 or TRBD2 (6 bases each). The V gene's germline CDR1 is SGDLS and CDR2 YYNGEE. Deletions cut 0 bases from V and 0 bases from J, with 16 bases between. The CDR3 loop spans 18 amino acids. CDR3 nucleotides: TGTGCCAGCAGCGTAGCGGGACGAGGGGGGACCTCCTACAATGAGCAGTTCTTC. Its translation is CASSVAGRGGTSYNEQFF.

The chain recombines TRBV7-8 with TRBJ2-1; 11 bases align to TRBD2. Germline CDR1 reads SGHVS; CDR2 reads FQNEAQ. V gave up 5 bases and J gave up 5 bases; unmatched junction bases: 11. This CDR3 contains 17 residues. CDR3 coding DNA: TGTGCCAGCAGCAGGGGTGCACTAGCGGGGGTGGACAATGAGCAGTTCTTC. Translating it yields CASSRGALAGVDNEQFF.

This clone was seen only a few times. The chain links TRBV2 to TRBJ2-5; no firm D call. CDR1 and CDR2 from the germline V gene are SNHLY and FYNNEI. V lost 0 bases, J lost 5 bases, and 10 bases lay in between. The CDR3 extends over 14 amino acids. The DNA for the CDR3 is TGTGCCAGCAGTGAAGCGCTTTGGTCGGAGACCCAGTACTTC. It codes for CASSEALWSETQYF.